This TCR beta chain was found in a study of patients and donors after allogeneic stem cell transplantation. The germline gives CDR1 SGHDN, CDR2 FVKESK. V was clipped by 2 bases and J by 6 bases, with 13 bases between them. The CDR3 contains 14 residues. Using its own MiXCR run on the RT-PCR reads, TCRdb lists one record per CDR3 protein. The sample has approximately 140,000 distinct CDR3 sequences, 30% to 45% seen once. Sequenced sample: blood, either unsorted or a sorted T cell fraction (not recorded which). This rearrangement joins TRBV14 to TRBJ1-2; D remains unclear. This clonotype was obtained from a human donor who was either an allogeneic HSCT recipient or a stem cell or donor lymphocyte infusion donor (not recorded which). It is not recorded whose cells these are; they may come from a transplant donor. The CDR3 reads CASSQSREGNGYTF. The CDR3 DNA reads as TGTGCCAGCAGCCAAAGTCGGGAAGGGAATGGCTACACCTTC.